The next 27 T cell receptor beta chains were all read from a single sample in a study of blood T cells in healthy people across ages. For the second PCR, which ran for about 6 to 11 cycles, a sample-barcoded 5' primer and a J-beta primer mix were used. TCRdb ran MiXCR on the 5' RACE reads and lists one entry per CDR3 protein. The profile shows 600,000 or so distinct CDR3 sequences, 20% to 25% of them singletons. The sequenced sample consisted of blood. Receptors originate from a man between 65 and 85 years old in good health.

The chain is built from TRBV7-2 and TRBJ2-1; 11 bases map to TRBD2. This CDR3 spans 15 amino acids. The germline CDR1 and CDR2 sequences are SGHTA and FQGNSA. V dropped 5 bases and J dropped 3; count of bases not matched to a gene: 3. Here the CDR3 reads CASSRSGRGYNEQFF. CDR3 sequence (DNA): TGTGCCAGCAGCCGTAGCGGGAGGGGCTACAATGAGCAGTTCTTC.

The chain employs TRBV4-2 and TRBJ1-2; tentative D call: TRBD1 (5 bases). The CDR3 sequence is 13 residues long. The germline gives CDR1 LGHNA, CDR2 YNFKEQ. Trimming shortened V by 0 bases and J by 4 bases, and 6 bases separated the two germline ends. CDR3 in amino acids: CASSQDGTYGYTF. CDR3 in DNA: TGTGCCAGCAGCCAAGACGGGACCTATGGCTACACCTTC.

The chain employs TRBV28 and TRBJ2-4, with 7 nucleotides matching TRBD1. V shed 6 bases, J shed 5 bases, and the junction held 13 bases outside the gene matches. The CDR3 spans 16 residues. Germline V lookup: CDR1 MDHEN, CDR2 SYDVKM. CDR3 DNA sequence: TGTGCCAGCAGCTTCATTCAAGGGGGCCCCGAAAACATTCAGTACTTC. Amino acid sequence: CASSFIQGGPENIQYF.

V gene TRBV5-1 combines with J gene TRBJ1-1; weak D call: TRBD1 (5 bases). Trimming shortened V by 4 bases and J by 5 bases, and 12 bases separated the two germline ends. CDR3 size: 13 residues. Germline lookup yields CDR1 SGHRS and CDR2 YFSETQ. The CDR3 region has the DNA TGCGCCAGCAGCCGGGACTATAGGACTGAAGCTTTCTTT. It yields the protein CASSRDYRTEAFF.

In its sample, this clonotype was seen a few times. The rearrangement joins TRBV5-1 to TRBJ1-6, with 8 bases matching TRBD1. Germline CDR1 and CDR2: SGHRS and YFSETQ. V lost 4 bases and J lost 5; bases outside the gene matches: 5. This CDR3 contains 15 residues. This chain's CDR3 is CASSTGQGDNSPLHF. The CDR3 nucleotides are TGCGCCAGCAGCACCGGACAGGGAGATAATTCACCCCTCCACTTT.

This clonotype has more than one count but fewer than ten. The chain joins TRBV7-8 to TRBJ2-7; TRBD2 matches 12 bases. The V and J ends lost 5 bases and 1 base, in that order; junction bases with no gene match: 12. Germline CDR1 reads SGHVS; CDR2 reads FQNEAQ. This CDR3 spans 18 amino acids. The CDR3 loop is CASSKRTSGTRLSYEQYF. CDR3 DNA sequence: TGTGCCAGCAGCAAACGGACTAGCGGGACGCGGTTATCCTACGAGCAGTACTTC.

This clonotype was counted a few times. The chain links TRBV2 to TRBJ2-1; 10 bases match TRBD2. CDR1 is SNHLY and CDR2 is FYNNEI in the germline V gene. With 3 bases clipped from V and 8 bases from J, the junction kept 10 bases outside the gene matches. The CDR3 runs to 16 residues. For the CDR3, the DNA is TGTGCCAGCAGTGATGGGCCTAGCGGGAGCCTGGATGAGCAGTTCTTC. The encoded protein is CASSDGPSGSLDEQFF.

This clonotype was picked up a small number of times. V is TRBV7-3 and J is TRBJ2-4; perhaps TRBD1 as D (5 bases). There are 15 residues in the CDR3. Looked up from germline, CDR1 is SGHTA and CDR2 is FQGTGA. The germline V and J ends were trimmed by 0 bases and 8 bases, with 14 bases remaining between them. The CDR3 DNA follows: TGTGCCAGCAGCTTAACATCTGACAGAGGAGACATTCAGTACTTC. This encodes CASSLTSDRGDIQYF.

This clonotype has ten or more counts. The chain links TRBV21-1 to TRBJ2-7. TRBV21-1 is termed a pseudogene. CDR3 length: 15 residues. CDR3 in DNA: TGTGCCAGCAGCAAAGTACGGACAGGGCCCTACGAGCAGTACTTC. Translation gives CASSKVRTGPYEQYF.

This clonotype occurred a few times. The chain couples TRBV6-2 or TRBV6-3 to TRBJ2-5, with D maybe TRBD1 (6 bases). Matching the DNA end better, TRBJ2-7 makes the J call doubtful. The V gene's germline CDR1 is MNHEY and CDR2 SVGEGT. This CDR3 is 14 amino acids long. The CDR3 DNA follows: TGTGCCAGCAGTTACTGGGACACCTCCTACGAGCAGTACTTC. Encoded protein: CASSYWDTSYEQYF.

This clonotype has only one observation. The rearrangement uses TRBV6-5 and TRBJ2-3; 11 positions match TRBD2. Losses at the gene ends were 4 bases for V and 6 bases for J; bases not matched to a gene: 6. Germline CDR1 and CDR2: MNHEY and SVGAGI. This CDR3 is 15 amino acids long. This CDR3 is CASSLASGGLDTQYF. CDR3 DNA: TGTGCCAGCAGTTTAGCTAGCGGGGGGCTCGATACGCAGTATTTT.

The rearrangement links TRBV28 to TRBJ2-1; 9 bases match TRBD2. The CDR3 covers 16 residues. CDR1 MDHEN and CDR2 SYDVKM come from the germline V gene. With 7 bases clipped from V and 4 bases from J, the junction kept 11 bases outside the gene matches. The CDR3 here is CASNSGAGGRYNEQFF. DNA of the CDR3: TGTGCCAGCAACTCAGGGGCGGGAGGGCGGTACAATGAGCAGTTCTTC.

This clonotype was picked up a small number of times. The V gene is TRBV7-2, the J gene TRBJ2-7; 11 positions agree with TRBD1. The V segment lost 6 bases and the J segment 4 bases; nucleotides outside the gene matches: 11. From germline, CDR1 is SGHTA and CDR2 FQGNSA. CDR3 size: 16 residues. The CDR3 DNA sequence: TGTGCCAGCAGTCCAGGGGGGACAGGGGGTTTGTACGAGCAGTACTTC. It is translated as CASSPGGTGGLYEQYF.

The V call is TRBV28, the J call TRBJ2-5; D ambiguous. The DNA matches TRBJ2-7 better at its end, which makes the J call doubtful. This CDR3 has 13 amino acids. Per the germline V gene, CDR1 is MDHEN and CDR2 is SYDVKM. The DNA of the CDR3 is TGTGCCAGCAGTGTCCCCCTAGCCTACGAGCAGTACTTC. Translation: CASSVPLAYEQYF.

This clonotype was seen more than once but under ten times. The V call is TRBV28, the J call TRBJ2-1; a possible D gene is TRBD1 (6 bases). The CDR3 spans 13 residues. V was pared by 6 bases and J by 6 bases, with 12 bases between. Per the germline V gene, CDR1 is MDHEN and CDR2 is SYDVKM. The CDR3 DNA sequence: TGTGCCAGCAGGCCACAGGGCGGCAATGAGCAGTTCTTC. Encoded protein: CASRPQGGNEQFF.

This chain joins TRBV14 and TRBJ2-7, with D possibly TRBD2 on 5 matching bases. Germline V gives CDR1 SGHDN, CDR2 FVKESK. The CDR3 loop spans 14 amino acids. Trimming left V 5 bases short and J 6 bases short, with 17 bases between. In nucleotides, the CDR3 is TGTGCCAGCAGCGCCGGGATCCTTCTCGGCGAGCAGTACTTC. This codes for CASSAGILLGEQYF.

This clonotype came up once. The chain is built from TRBV6-6 and TRBJ2-7; perhaps D is TRBD1 or TRBD2 (5 bases each). Between the trimmed V and J ends, which lost 6 bases and 8 bases, there was a span of 20 bases. The CDR3 sequence is 14 residues long. CDR1 and CDR2 from the germline V gene are MNHNY and SVGAGI (reference sequence). The CDR3 is CASRNTGTTDQQYF. In DNA, the CDR3 is TGTGCCAGCAGAAACACGGGGACGACAGACCAGCAGTACTTC.

This clonotype was seen only a few times. The V call is TRBV18, the J call TRBJ2-6; no definite D call. This CDR3 comprises 16 residues. The V end lost 0 bases, the J end lost 0 bases, and 6 bases lay between the germline ends. The germline V gene has CDR1 KGHSH and CDR2 LQKENI. The CDR3 region is CASSPPLASGANVLTF. In nucleotides, the CDR3 is TGTGCCAGCTCACCACCCCTTGCCTCTGGGGCCAACGTCCTGACTTTC.

This clonotype was observed a few times. The chain couples TRBV5-6 to TRBJ2-5; TRBD1 agrees at 7 bases. V shed 2 bases, J shed 8 bases, and the junction held 12 bases outside the gene matches. The CDR3 extends over 15 amino acids. CDR1 is SGHDT, CDR2 YYEEEE, per germline. The CDR3: CASSLLTGARKTQYF. Here the CDR3 DNA reads TGTGCCAGCAGCTTACTCACAGGGGCGAGGAAAACCCAGTACTTC.

The rearrangement links TRBV20-1 to TRBJ2-6; the match to TRBD1 covers 8 bases. This CDR3 has 17 amino acids. Germline V lookup: CDR1 DFQATT, CDR2 SNEGSKA (reference sequence). Germline trimming cut 6 bases from V and 0 bases from J; bases unmatched to any gene: 10. The CDR3 DNA is TGCAGTGCCACGGGACAGGAGTTTCTCTCTGGGGCCAACGTCCTGACTTTC. Its translation is CSATGQEFLSGANVLTF.

This clonotype came up a few times. The rearrangement links TRBV2 to TRBJ2-5; 9 positions agree with TRBD2. The last part of the DNA fits TRBJ2-7 better; the J call may be wrong. Germline V lookup: CDR1 SNHLY, CDR2 FYNNEI. The CDR3 spans 15 residues. This chain's CDR3 is CASSLSGRSEYEQYF. The DNA for the CDR3 is TGTGCCAGCAGCCTTAGCGGGAGAAGTGAGTACGAGCAGTACTTC.

The V gene is TRBV15, the J gene TRBJ2-2, with 9 nucleotides matching TRBD1. The CDR3 is made up of 16 amino acids. V shed 0 bases and J 6 bases; nucleotides not matched to a gene: 5. Germline CDR1 and CDR2: LNHNV and YYDKDF (reference sequence). The CDR3, as DNA: TGTGCCACCAGCAGAGATTTGGGACAGGGCGCCGGGGAGCTGTTTTTT. Residues: CATSRDLGQGAGELFF. Looking up the rest from reference TRBV15 and TRBJ2-2 gives the full variable domain: DAMVIQNPRYQVTQFGKPVTLSCSQTLNHNVMYWYQQKSSQAPKLLFHYYDKDFNNEADTPDNFQSRRPNTSFCFLDIRSPGLGDTAMYLCATSRDLGQGAGELFFGEGSRLTVL.

This clonotype was picked up a small number of times. This rearrangement joins TRBV12-3 or TRBV12-4 to TRBJ2-5; D gene unclear. The CDR3 consists of 13 residues. The ends were cut back, 4 bases at V and 5 bases at J, with 11 bases in the middle. In DNA, the CDR3 is TGTGCCAGCAGTTCAGGCTCGTACGAGACCCAGTACTTC. This codes for CASSSGSYETQYF.

In its sample, this clonotype was seen a few times. The chain employs TRBV6-6 and TRBJ1-1; a possible D gene is TRBD1 (6 bases). This CDR3 has 13 amino acids. The germline V gene encodes CDR1 MNHNY and CDR2 SVGAGI (reference sequence). Trimming pared 1 base from V and 8 bases from J, leaving 11 bases between. The CDR3 sequence: CASSYFLDSEAFF. The CDR3 DNA reads as TGTGCCAGCAGTTACTTCCTGGACAGCGAAGCTTTCTTT.

This clonotype appeared a few times. The V gene is TRBV5-5, the J gene TRBJ2-1, with 9 bases aligning to TRBD2. This CDR3 region has 15 residues. Looked up from germline, CDR1 is SGHKS and CDR2 is YYEKEE (reference sequence). Germline trimming cut 4 bases from V and 8 bases from J; bases unmatched to any gene: 10. CDR3 sequence (DNA): TGTGCCAGCAGCAGGACTAGCGCCAGTCTCGATGAGCAGTTCTTC. It is translated as CASSRTSASLDEQFF. The full variable domain, in which reference TRBV5-5 and TRBJ2-1 provide the parts outside the CDR3, is DAGVTQSPTHLIKTRGQQVTLRCSPISGHKSVSWYQQVLGQGPQFIFQYYEKEERGRGNFPDRFSARQFPNYSSELNVNALLLGDSALYLCASSRTSASLDEQFFGPGTRLTVL.

This clonotype was seen a few times. This chain joins TRBV5-1 and TRBJ1-1; 8 bases map to TRBD1. CDR3 size: 15 residues. V was pared by 4 bases and J by 1 base, with 6 bases of the junction left unmatched. Germline-derived CDR1 and CDR2 are SGHRS and YFSETQ. The CDR3 DNA reads TGCGCCAGCAGCGCCCGAGGACAGGGGAACACTGAAGCTTTCTTT. Amino acid sequence: CASSARGQGNTEAFF.

J is TRBJ2-5 and V is TRBV3-1; D unresolved. Germline values: CDR1 LGHDT, CDR2 YNNKEL (reference sequence). The CDR3 consists of 12 residues. V was clipped by 9 bases and J by 1 base, with 9 bases between them. CDR3: CASRRAQETQYF. DNA for the CDR3: TGTGCCAGTAGACGGGCCCAAGAGACCCAGTACTTC.